Each of the 4 T cell receptor beta chains below was sequenced from the same sample in a study of blood T cell repertoires in COVID-19. Clones were sequenced by immunoSEQ multiplex PCR, and TCRdb holds only the in-frame ones, with some missing. Of about 46,000 clones detected, around 88% appear once; the ten largest clones hold approximately 6%. Specimen: peripheral blood. Receptors were obtained from a woman older than 75 with acute or convalescent COVID-19.

CDR3 region: CASTGTGLSNQPQHF. The CDR3 coding sequence is TGTGCCAGCACTGGCACGGGACTTAGCAATCAGCCCCAGCATTTT. This sequence joins TRBV2 and TRBJ1-5, with D possibly being TRBD1 (5 bases). The V end was cut by 7 bases, the J end by 0 bases, with 13 bases between. The germline CDR1 and CDR2 sequences are SNHLY and FYNNEI. CDR3 size: 15 residues.

J is TRBJ2-1 and V is TRBV28; D possibly corresponds to TRBD1 (8 bases). V was cut by 5 bases and J by 3 bases, with 20 bases left in between. This CDR3 region has 17 residues. Germline-derived CDR1 and CDR2 are MDHEN and SYDVKM. The CDR3 region has the DNA TGTGCCAGCAGTCACTCTACAGGGGGGGCCAACTACAATGAGCAGTTCTTC. It codes for CASSHSTGGANYNEQFF.

The chain has TRBV30 and TRBJ1-4; no firm D call. Trimming took 4 bases from V and 8 from J, leaving 8 bases between them. The CDR3 is 11 amino acids. CDR1 is GTSNPN and CDR2 is SVGIG in the germline V gene (reference sequence). CDR3 sequence (DNA): TGTGCCTGGAAAGCGGCCGAAAAACTGTTTTTT. It is translated as CAWKAAEKLFF.

The chain combines TRBV18 with TRBJ2-7, with TRBD1 identical over 7 bases. CDR1 and CDR2 from the germline V gene are KGHSH and LQKENI. The CDR3 runs to 14 residues. Trimming took 3 bases from V and 2 from J; bases not matched to a gene: 4. In DNA form, the CDR3 reads TGTGCCAGCTCACCTCGACAGGGAGCCTACGAGCAGTACTTC. Its protein product is CASSPRQGAYEQYF.